A selection of T cell receptor beta chains follows, all from one sample in a study of shared clonotypes between healthy human individuals. This table comes from immunoSEQ multiplex PCR, and its TCRdb copy is limited to in-frame clones, with some not included. The data contain about 2 million clones, 90% to 95% of them singletons. Input material: naive CD4+ T cells sorted from blood. These TCRs come from a man aged 18 to 30 in good health. CDR3s include the opening cysteine and the closing phenylalanine or tryptophan. D genes are given only for firm matches.

TRBD1,TRBV4-1,CASSQPGQLNTEAFF
TRBD1,TRBV6-4,CASSSTGTEGYEQYF
-,TRBV28,CASRNEGENYGYTF
-,TRBV5-4,CASSNAHIQYF
-,TRBV9,CASSGTGTRGREGTDTQYF
TRBD1,TRBV30,CAWSTSGGQRYLGQYF
TRBD2,TRBV27,CASSLEGRKAGKNEQFF
TRBD1,TRBV7-9,CASSFTGGGETQYF
-,TRBV11-2,CASSHTGGYGYTF
TRBD1,TRBV7-9,CASGTGGTSNQPQHF
-,TRBV5-6,CASSRSDQPQHF
TRBD1,TRBV19,CASSQGGTNEKLFF
TRBD2,TRBV7-2,CASSSSGLIYNEQFF
TRBD2,TRBV7-2,CASSLVGLADKAKNIQYF
TRBD1,TRBV5-4,CASSSQGGTDTQYF
TRBD1,TRBV7-9,CASSHRDRGLYAEAFF
-,TRBV5-6,CASSPAGHNEKLFF
-,TRBV5-1,CASSLGSGTDTQYF
-,TRBV5-6,CASSSQWRNTGELFF
-,TRBV2,CASNSRGNTEAFF
TRBD2,TRBV6-6,CASSLGGVETQYF
-,TRBV27,CASSLQRTSYEQYF
-,TRBV11-2,CASSPAPRSIDEQYF
-,TRBV11-2,CASSPRGGPGATTYEQYF
-,TRBV21-1,CASSKAAAIYEQYF
TRBD2,TRBV5-1,CASSPGTSEETQYF
-,TRBV7-2,CASSLSGPAFF
TRBD1,TRBV4-1,CASSHIAGRAGGSGGELFF
-,TRBV28,CASSDRSRHEQYF
-,TRBV2,CASSAIPGAPYNEQFF
TRBD2,TRBV2,CASTPSTGGVETQYF
-,TRBV19,CASSNLYEQYF
-,TRBV4-1,CASSQAEANTEAFF
-,TRBV2,CASSTGSQPQHF
-,TRBV28,CASSPGTGTGAQHF
-,TRBV10-3,CAISVPGSSGNTIYF
-,TRBV6-5,CASSYSMGAYEQYF
-,TRBV27,CASSYEQYF
TRBD1,TRBV6-5,CASSTGERSYEQYF
-,TRBV7-6,CASSLEPLWGITGELFF
-,TRBV5-4,CASSLTSTDTQYF
TRBD2,TRBV7-8,CASSLVRGRDLGNEQFF
TRBD1,TRBV6-1,CASRVQGASYNEQFF
-,TRBV2,CASSVTGSDQPQHF
-,TRBV7-9,CASPVQGLYGYTF
TRBD2,TRBV30,CAWTGGPTGELFF
TRBD1,TRBV18,CASSRGDRVGTDTQYF
-,TRBV11-3,CASSFGGGELFF
TRBD1,TRBV30,CAWSAKTGGTYGYTF
-,TRBV5-1,CASSSEAGVNEKLFF
-,TRBV6-5,CASSSRDLIDKNIQYF
TRBD2,TRBV5-1,CASSKGLAGTSHEQYF
-,TRBV5-5,CASSPEPYTSSYNEQFF
-,TRBV19,CASKRQVLGYEQYF
TRBD1,TRBV10-3,CAASTGVSTDTQYF
-,TRBV28,CASSLGRGKGNTEAFF
-,TRBV18,CASSRQGNTGELFF
TRBD2,TRBV13,CASSFQRGPSSYNEQFF
-,TRBV15,CATSRDRETQYF
TRBD2,TRBV5-1,CASSPLLAGGTYEQYF